This T cell receptor (beta chain) was documented in a study of blood T cell repertoires in COVID-19. At the level of the study: Specimens from acute and convalescent COVID-19 originated in the United States, Italy and Spain.

The CDR3 is 12 amino acids. V lost 1 base to trimming and J lost 6 bases, with 4 bases between them. CDR1 and CDR2 (germline): MGHRA, YSYEKL. Only in-frame clones appear in the TCRdb table, and some are missing; sequencing was by immunoSEQ multiplex PCR. The table records fewer than 350,000 clones, 75% to 90% of them present only once. This TCR was sampled from a woman in her twenties or thirties who had been exposed to COVID-19. The chain combines TRBV4-1 with TRBJ2-1; D gene unclear. Sequenced input: PBMCs or T cells enriched from blood (not recorded which). CDR3 in amino acids: CASSQGGNEQFF. In DNA, the CDR3 is TGCGCCAGCAGCCAAGGAGGCAATGAGCAGTTCTTC.